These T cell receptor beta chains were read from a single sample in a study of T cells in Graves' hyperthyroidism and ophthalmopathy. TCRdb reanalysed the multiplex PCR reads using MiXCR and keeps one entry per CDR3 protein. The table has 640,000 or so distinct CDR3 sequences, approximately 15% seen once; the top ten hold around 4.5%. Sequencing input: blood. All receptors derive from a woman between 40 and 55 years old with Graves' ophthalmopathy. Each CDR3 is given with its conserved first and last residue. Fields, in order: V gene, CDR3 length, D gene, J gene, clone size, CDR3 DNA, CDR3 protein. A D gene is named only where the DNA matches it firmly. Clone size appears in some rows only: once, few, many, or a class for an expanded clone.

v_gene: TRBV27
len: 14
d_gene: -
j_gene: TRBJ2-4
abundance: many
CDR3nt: TGTGCCAGCAGTCCCGGGGGGCTCAAAAACATTCAGTACTTC
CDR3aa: CASSPGGLKNIQYF

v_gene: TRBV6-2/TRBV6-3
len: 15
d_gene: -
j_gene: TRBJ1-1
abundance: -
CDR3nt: TGTGCCAGCAGTAGCGGGGGTACGTCGAACACTGAAGCTTTCTTT
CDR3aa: CASSSGGTSNTEAFF

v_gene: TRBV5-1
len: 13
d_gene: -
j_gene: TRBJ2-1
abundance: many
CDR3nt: TGCGCCAGCAGCTCAGACAATAGTAATGAGCAGTTCTTC
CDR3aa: CASSSDNSNEQFF

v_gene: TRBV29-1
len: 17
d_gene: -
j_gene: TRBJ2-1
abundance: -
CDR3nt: TGCAGCGTTGAAGATTGGGACAGGGGACTAGCGTACAATGAGCAGTTCTTC
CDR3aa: CSVEDWDRGLAYNEQFF

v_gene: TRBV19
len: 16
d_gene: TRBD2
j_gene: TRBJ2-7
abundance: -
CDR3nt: TGTGCCAGTAGTCCCACGGGACTAGTGGGAGGGCATGTGCAGTACTTC
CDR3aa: CASSPTGLVGGHVQYF

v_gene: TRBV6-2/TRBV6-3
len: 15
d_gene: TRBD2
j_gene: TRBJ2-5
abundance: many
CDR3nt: TGTGCCAGCAGTACCGGACTAGCGGCCCAAGAGACCCAGTACTTC
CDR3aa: CASSTGLAAQETQYF

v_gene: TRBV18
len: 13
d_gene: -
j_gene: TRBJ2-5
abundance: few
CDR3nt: TGTGCCAGCTCACCAGAAGGACTCCAGACCCAGTACTTC
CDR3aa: CASSPEGLQTQYF

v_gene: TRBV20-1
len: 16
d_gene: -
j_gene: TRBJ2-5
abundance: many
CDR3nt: TGCAGTGCTAGAGATCTCTCGCAGACCGTTGTGGAGACCCAGTACTTC
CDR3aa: CSARDLSQTVVETQYF

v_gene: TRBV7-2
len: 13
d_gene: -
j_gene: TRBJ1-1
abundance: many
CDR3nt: TGTGCCAGCAGCTTCACCATGAACACTGAAGCTTTCTTT
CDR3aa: CASSFTMNTEAFF

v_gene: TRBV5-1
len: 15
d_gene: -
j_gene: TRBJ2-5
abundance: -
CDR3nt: TGCGCCAGCAGCTTAGGGGGGAGTGGAGGAGAGACCCAGTACTTC
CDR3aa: CASSLGGSGGETQYF

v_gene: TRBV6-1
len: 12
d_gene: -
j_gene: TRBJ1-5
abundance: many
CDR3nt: TGTGCCAGCAGACCCACCGATCAGCCCCAGCATTTT
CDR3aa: CASRPTDQPQHF

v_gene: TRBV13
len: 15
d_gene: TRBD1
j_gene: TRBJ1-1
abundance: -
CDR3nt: TGTGCCAGCGGCCCCCCGACAGGGTCGGGGGCTGAAGCTTTCTTT
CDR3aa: CASGPPTGSGAEAFF

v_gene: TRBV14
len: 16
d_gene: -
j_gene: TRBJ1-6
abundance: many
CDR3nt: TGTGCCAGCAGCCAAGAGGGGACACGGCCCAATTCACCCCTCCACTTT
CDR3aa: CASSQEGTRPNSPLHF

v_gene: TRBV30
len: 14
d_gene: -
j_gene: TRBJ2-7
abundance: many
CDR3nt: TGTGCCTGGAGAAAAGCCGGGACTCTTAACGAGCAGTACTTC
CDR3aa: CAWRKAGTLNEQYF

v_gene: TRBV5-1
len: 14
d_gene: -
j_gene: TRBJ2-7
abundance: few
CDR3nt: TGCGCCAGCAAGGTTGGACAACCTCCCTACGAGCAGTACTTC
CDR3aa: CASKVGQPPYEQYF

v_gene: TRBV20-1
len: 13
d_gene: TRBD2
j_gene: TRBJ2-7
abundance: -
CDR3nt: TGCAGTGCTAGACCTAGCGGGAGCTACGAGCAGTACTTC
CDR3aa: CSARPSGSYEQYF

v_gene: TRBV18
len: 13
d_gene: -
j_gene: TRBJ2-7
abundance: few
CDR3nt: TGTGCCAGCTCTATGTCCAGTCCCCACGAGCAGTACTTC
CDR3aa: CASSMSSPHEQYF

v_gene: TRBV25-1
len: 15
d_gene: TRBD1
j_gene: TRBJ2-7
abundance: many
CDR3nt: TGTGCCAGCAGTGGGGCCGGGACAGGGGTTCACGAGCAGTACTTC
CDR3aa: CASSGAGTGVHEQYF

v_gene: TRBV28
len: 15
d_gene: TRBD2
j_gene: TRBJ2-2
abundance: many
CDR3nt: TGTGCCAGCAGTTTAGGCGGGAGGAACACCGGGGAGCTGTTTTTT
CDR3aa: CASSLGGRNTGELFF

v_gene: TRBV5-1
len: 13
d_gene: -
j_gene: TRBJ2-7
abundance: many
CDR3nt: TGCGCCAGCAGCTCGCAACCACAGGATGAGCAGTACTTC
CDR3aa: CASSSQPQDEQYF

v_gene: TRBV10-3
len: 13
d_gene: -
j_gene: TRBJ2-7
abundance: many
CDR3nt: TGTGCCATCAGTGACACCTCTCCCCACGAGCAGTACTTC
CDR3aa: CAISDTSPHEQYF

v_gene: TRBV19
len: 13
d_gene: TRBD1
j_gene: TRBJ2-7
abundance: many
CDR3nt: TGTGCCAGTAAACGGGGACAGGACTACGAGCAGTACTTC
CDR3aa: CASKRGQDYEQYF

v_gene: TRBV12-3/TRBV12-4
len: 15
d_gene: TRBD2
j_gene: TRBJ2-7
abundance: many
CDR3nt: TGTGCCAGCAGACCTAGCGGGAGGGCCTCCTACGAGCAGTACTTC
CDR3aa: CASRPSGRASYEQYF

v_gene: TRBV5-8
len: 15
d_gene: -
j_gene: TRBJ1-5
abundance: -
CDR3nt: TGTGCCAGCAGCTTGGATATTGGGGAAAATCAGCCCCAGCATTTT
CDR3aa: CASSLDIGENQPQHF

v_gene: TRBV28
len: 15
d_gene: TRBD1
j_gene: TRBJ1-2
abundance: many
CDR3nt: TGTGCCAGCAGTTTATTTGTGACAGGGAGTTATGGCTACACCTTC
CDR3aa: CASSLFVTGSYGYTF

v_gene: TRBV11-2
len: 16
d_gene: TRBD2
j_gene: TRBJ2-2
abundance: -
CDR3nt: TGTGCCAGCAGCTTAGGGGGGACTAGTTCCACCCGGGAGCTGTTTTTT
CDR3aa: CASSLGGTSSTRELFF

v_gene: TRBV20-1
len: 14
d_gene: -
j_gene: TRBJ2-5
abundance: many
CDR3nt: TGCAGTGTTGTCACCGGGACTGCACAAGAGACCCAGTACTTC
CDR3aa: CSVVTGTAQETQYF

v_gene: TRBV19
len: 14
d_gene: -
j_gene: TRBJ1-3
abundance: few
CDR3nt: TGTGCCAGTAGTGAGTGGGAATCGGGAAACACCATATATTTT
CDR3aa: CASSEWESGNTIYF

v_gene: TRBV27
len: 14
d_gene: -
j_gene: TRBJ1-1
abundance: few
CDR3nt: TGTGCCAGCAGTTTTGGAGGTTTAGGGTCTGAAGCTTTCTTT
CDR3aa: CASSFGGLGSEAFF

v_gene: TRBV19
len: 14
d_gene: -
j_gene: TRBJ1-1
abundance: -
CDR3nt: TGTGCCAGTAGTATTGTAGGGGAGTACACTGAAGCTTTCTTT
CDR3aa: CASSIVGEYTEAFF

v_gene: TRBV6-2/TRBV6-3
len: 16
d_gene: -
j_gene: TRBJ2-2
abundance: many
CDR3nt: TGTGCCAGCAGTTACTGGGTAGCGCAAAACACCGGGGAGCTGTTTTTT
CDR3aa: CASSYWVAQNTGELFF

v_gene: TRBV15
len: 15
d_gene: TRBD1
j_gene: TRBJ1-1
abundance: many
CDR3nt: TGTGCCACCAGCAGGTCGACAGGGGGGAACACTGAAGCTTTCTTT
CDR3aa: CATSRSTGGNTEAFF

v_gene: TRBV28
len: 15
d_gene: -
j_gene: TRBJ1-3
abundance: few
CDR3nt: TGTGCCAGCAGTTTAGAGCCCGACTCTGGAAACACCATATATTTT
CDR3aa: CASSLEPDSGNTIYF

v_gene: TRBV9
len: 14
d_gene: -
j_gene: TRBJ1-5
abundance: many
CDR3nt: TGTGCCAGCAGCTTCTTGGGGGAGAGACAGCCCCAGCATTTT
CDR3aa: CASSFLGERQPQHF

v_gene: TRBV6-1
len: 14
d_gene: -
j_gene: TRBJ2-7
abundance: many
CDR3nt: TGTGCCAGCAGTCCTAGATCCGGTTCGGTCGAGCAGTACTTC
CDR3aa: CASSPRSGSVEQYF

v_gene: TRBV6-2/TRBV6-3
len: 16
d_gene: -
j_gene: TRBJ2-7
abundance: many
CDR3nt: TGTGCCAGCAGTTACTTGGTCGCACGCGGGGAATACGAGCAGTACTTC
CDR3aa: CASSYLVARGEYEQYF

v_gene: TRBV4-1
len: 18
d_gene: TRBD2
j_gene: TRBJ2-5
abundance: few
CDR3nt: TGCGCCAGCAGCCAAGATGCAGGTAGCGGGAGGGCCGGGGAGCCCCAGTACTTC
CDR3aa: CASSQDAGSGRAGEPQYF

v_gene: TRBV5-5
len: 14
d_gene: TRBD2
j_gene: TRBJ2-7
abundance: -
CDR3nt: TGTGCCAGCAGCCCCGTGGGACTAGCGGGCGAGCAGTACTTC
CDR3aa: CASSPVGLAGEQYF

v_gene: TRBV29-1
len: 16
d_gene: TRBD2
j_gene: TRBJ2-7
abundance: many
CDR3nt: TGCAGCGTTGCTGGGGGGGGAACTAGCGTCTCCTACGAGCAGTACTTC
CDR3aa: CSVAGGGTSVSYEQYF

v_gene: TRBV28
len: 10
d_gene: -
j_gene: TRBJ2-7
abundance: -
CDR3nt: TGTGCCAGCGGGTCCCGCGAGCAGTACTTC
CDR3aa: CASGSREQYF

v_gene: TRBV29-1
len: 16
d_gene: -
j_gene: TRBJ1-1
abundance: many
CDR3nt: TGCAGCGTTGTGGCCCTCGGGGTCCCTATGAACACTGAAGCTTTCTTT
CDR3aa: CSVVALGVPMNTEAFF

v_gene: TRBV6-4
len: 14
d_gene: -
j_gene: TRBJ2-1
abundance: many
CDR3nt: TGTGCCAGCAGTGTTCGGGGCTCCTACAATGAGCAGTTCTTC
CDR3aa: CASSVRGSYNEQFF

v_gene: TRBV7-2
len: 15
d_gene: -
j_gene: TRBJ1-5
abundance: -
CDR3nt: TGTGCCAGCAGCTTAGACGGGGTAGGCCCTCAGCCCCAGCATTTT
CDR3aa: CASSLDGVGPQPQHF

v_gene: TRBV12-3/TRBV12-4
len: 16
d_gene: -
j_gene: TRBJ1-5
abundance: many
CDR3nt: TGTGCCAGCAGTACCTGGACGGCCTATAGCAATCAGCCCCAGCATTTT
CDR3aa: CASSTWTAYSNQPQHF

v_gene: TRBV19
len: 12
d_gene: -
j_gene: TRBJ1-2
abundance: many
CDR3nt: TGTGCCACCCCAACAGGGCCCTATGGCTACACCTTC
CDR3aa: CATPTGPYGYTF

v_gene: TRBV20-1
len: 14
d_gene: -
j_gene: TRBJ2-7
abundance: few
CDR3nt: TGCAGTGCTAGAGACCAGCGGCAGTCCTACGAGCAGTACTTC
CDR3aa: CSARDQRQSYEQYF

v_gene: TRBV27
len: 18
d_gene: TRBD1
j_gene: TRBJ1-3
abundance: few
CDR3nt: TGTGCCAGCAGTTTATTGATGGGGACAGAAAATTCTGGAAACACCATATATTTT
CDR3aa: CASSLLMGTENSGNTIYF

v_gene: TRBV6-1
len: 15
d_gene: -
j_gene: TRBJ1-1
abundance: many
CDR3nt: TGTGCCAGCAGTGAACAGGGACGGCCGAACACTGAAGCTTTCTTT
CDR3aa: CASSEQGRPNTEAFF

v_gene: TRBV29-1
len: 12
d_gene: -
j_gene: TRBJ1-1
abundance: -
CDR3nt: TGCAGCGTTGAGGCCCAGCGCGCTGAAGCTTTCTTT
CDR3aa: CSVEAQRAEAFF

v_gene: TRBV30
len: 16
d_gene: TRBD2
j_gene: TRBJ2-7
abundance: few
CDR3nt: TGTGCCTGGAGTGGTATAAGCGGGACGGTCGTCTACGAGCAGTACTTC
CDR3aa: CAWSGISGTVVYEQYF

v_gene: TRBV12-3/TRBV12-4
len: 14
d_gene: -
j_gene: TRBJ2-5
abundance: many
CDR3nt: TGTGCCAGCAGTTTAGCGGGACTTGTGGAGACCCAGTACTTC
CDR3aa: CASSLAGLVETQYF

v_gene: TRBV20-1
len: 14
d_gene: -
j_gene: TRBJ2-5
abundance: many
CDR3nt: TGCAGTGCTAGAGGGGCCGGAGGCGAAGAGACCCAGTACTTC
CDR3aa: CSARGAGGEETQYF

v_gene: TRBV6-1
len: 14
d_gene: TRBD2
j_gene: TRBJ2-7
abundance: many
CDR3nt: TGTGCCAGCAGTGGGATAGCGGGAGAGGACGAGCAGTACTTC
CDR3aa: CASSGIAGEDEQYF